These T cell receptor beta chains were read from a single sample in a study of long-term antiretroviral therapy in people with HIV. The method was immunoSEQ multiplex PCR; TCRdb's version includes in-frame clones alone and lacks a portion of them. The data show 20,000 to 25,000 clones, about 80% seen once. Sequenced here: unsorted PBMCs, sampled 1.1 years before starting antiretroviral therapy. The source is a woman aged 35 to 49 with HIV. Both conserved end residues are part of each CDR3. D genes are given only for firm matches. Some rows have no size entry. The others give once, few or many, or a class for an expanded clone.

size | J | V | D | DNA | CDR3
NA | TRBJ2-7 | TRBV6-1 | NA | TGTGCCAGCAGCCAATCTGGACACAACTACGAGCAGTACTTC | CASSQSGHNYEQYF
NA | TRBJ1-4 | TRBV10-2 | NA | TGCGCCACTCTTAGGGGCCGAGGTACTAATGAAAAACTGTTTTTT | CATLRGRGTNEKLFF
NA | TRBJ1-1 | TRBV7-6 | NA | TGTGCCAGCAGCTTAGAGGGGGAAGGAGAAGCTTTCTTT | CASSLEGEGEAFF
NA | TRBJ1-1 | TRBV7-9 | NA | TGTGCCAGCAGCCCGGAGGGGGGGGAGAACACTGAAGCTTTCTTT | CASSPEGGENTEAFF
NA | TRBJ1-1 | TRBV5-5 | TRBD1 | TGTGCCAGCAGCCTAACCGGGACAGGGTCTACTGAAGCTTTCTTT | CASSLTGTGSTEAFF
NA | TRBJ1-3 | TRBV14 | NA | TGTGCCAGCAGCCCCTCGGGACCTGGAAACACCATATATTTT | CASSPSGPGNTIYF
NA | TRBJ2-4 | TRBV2 | NA | TGTGCCAGCAGAGCAGGGGACAAAAACATTCAGTACTTC | CASRAGDKNIQYF
NA | TRBJ1-2 | TRBV4-2 | NA | TGTGCCAGCAGCCAAACAGAGATCTATGGCTACACCTTC | CASSQTEIYGYTF
NA | TRBJ2-5 | TRBV2 | TRBD1 | TGTGCCAGCAGGGGACAGATGGAGACCCAGTACTTC | CASRGQMETQYF
NA | TRBJ2-7 | TRBV4-3 | NA | TGCGCCAGCAGCCAAGAATTTCACACCGACTACGAGCAGTACTTC | CASSQEFHTDYEQYF
NA | TRBJ2-1 | TRBV11-2 | NA | TGTGCCAGCAGCTTCAGTGAGCAGTTCTTC | CASSFSEQFF
once | TRBJ1-1 | TRBV5-5 | NA | TGTGCCAGCAGTATGGGGTTAGGGGCGATGAACACTGAAGCTTTCTTT | CASSMGLGAMNTEAFF
once | TRBJ1-1 | TRBV11-3 | NA | TGTGCCAGCAGCTTAAGAGGGTCGAACACTGAAGCTTTCTTT | CASSLRGSNTEAFF
few | TRBJ1-2 | TRBV7-2 | NA | TGTGCCAGCAGCCCCGGGACACTTGGAGGACATGGCTACACCTTC | CASSPGTLGGHGYTF
NA | TRBJ1-2 | TRBV6-5 | NA | TGTGCCAGCATCCGGGGGTGGAACTATGGCTACACCTTC | CASIRGWNYGYTF
NA | TRBJ1-1 | TRBV4-1 | NA | TGCGCCAGCAGCCAAGATCATACTGAAGCTTTCTTT | CASSQDHTEAFF
NA | TRBJ2-5 | TRBV14 | NA | TGTGCCAGCAGCCAATCGGTGGAGACCCAGTACTTC | CASSQSVETQYF
NA | TRBJ1-2 | TRBV7-2 | NA | TGTGCCAGCAGCACTATTTTAGGGGGGGGCTACACCTTC | CASSTILGGGYTF
NA | TRBJ1-3 | TRBV30 | NA | TGTGCCTGGAGTGTAGCGTCTGGAAACACCATATATTTT | CAWSVASGNTIYF
once | TRBJ1-1 | TRBV18 | NA | TGTGCCAGCTCACCACTTCGGAACACTGAAGCTTTCTTT | CASSPLRNTEAFF
NA | TRBJ2-5 | TRBV6-6 | TRBD2 | TGTGCCAGCAGCCTGGGACTAGCGGGGGTTGAGACCCAGTACTTC | CASSLGLAGVETQYF
NA | TRBJ2-3 | TRBV7-8 | NA | TGTGCCAGCAGCTTGAGCACAGATACGCAGTATTTT | CASSLSTDTQYF
NA | TRBJ2-7 | TRBV29-1 | NA | TGCAGCGCTGGACACATCTACGAGCAGTACTTC | CSAGHIYEQYF
NA | TRBJ2-5 | TRBV29-1 | TRBD1 | TGCAGCGCGTACAGGGGGAGTGAGACCCAGTACTTC | CSAYRGSETQYF
NA | TRBJ2-1 | TRBV27 | NA | TGTGCCAGCAGTGTTACCGGGACTCGTTACAATGAGCAGTTCTTC | CASSVTGTRYNEQFF
once | TRBJ1-1 | TRBV5-4 | NA | TGTGCCAGCAGCCCGCCCTATTTGGCTGAAGCTTTCTTT | CASSPPYLAEAFF
NA | TRBJ1-5 | TRBV7-9 | NA | TGTGCCAGCAGCTTACGCGTGAATCAGCCCCAGCATTTT | CASSLRVNQPQHF
NA | TRBJ2-3 | TRBV11-3 | TRBD2 | TGTGCCAGCAGCTCAGCGGGGGCGTACACAGATACGCAGTATTTT | CASSSAGAYTDTQYF
few | TRBJ2-5 | TRBV14 | NA | TGTGCCAGCAGCCAAGTTTGGACAGTGAAAGAGACCCAGTACTTC | CASSQVWTVKETQYF
NA | TRBJ1-1 | TRBV11-2 | TRBD1 | TGTGCCAGCAGCTTGAGGGGGCACACTGAAGCTTTCTTT | CASSLRGHTEAFF
NA | TRBJ2-5 | TRBV5-1 | NA | TGCGCCAGCAGCTTGGCCCGGCCCCAAGAGACCCAGTACTTC | CASSLARPQETQYF
few | TRBJ2-7 | TRBV14 | NA | TGTGCCAGCAGCCAAGATGGCAGGAGATCCTACGAGCAGTACTTC | CASSQDGRRSYEQYF
NA | TRBJ1-1 | TRBV30 | NA | TGTGCCTGGAACACACAGGGGAACACTGAAGCTTTCTTT | CAWNTQGNTEAFF
NA | TRBJ2-7 | TRBV7-8 | NA | TGTGCCAGCAGCCCCACAGGTGGGACTTCCCACTCCTACGAGCAGTACTTC | CASSPTGGTSHSYEQYF
NA | TRBJ2-2 | TRBV30 | NA | TGTGCCTGGAGCCCTCGGAGCTCCGGGGAGCTGTTTTTT | CAWSPRSSGELFF
NA | TRBJ2-7 | TRBV11-2 | NA | TGTGCCAGCAGCCCCCAGGAAGGGTTGGCCGAGCAGTACTTC | CASSPQEGLAEQYF
NA | TRBJ2-2 | TRBV7-2 | NA | TGTGCCAGCAGTTATGGACAGAACGGGGAGCTGTTTTTT | CASSYGQNGELFF
few | TRBJ1-2 | TRBV6-5 | NA | TGTGCCAGCAGTATCACAGGATTAGATGGCTACACCTTC | CASSITGLDGYTF
NA | TRBJ2-3 | TRBV7-9 | NA | TGTGCCAGCAGCTCCCGGGGAAGCGTCGGCACAGATACGCAGTATTTT | CASSSRGSVGTDTQYF
NA | TRBJ1-1 | TRBV20-1 | NA | TGCAGTGCTAGAGTGGGGACTGAAGCTTTCTTT | CSARVGTEAFF
NA | TRBJ2-1 | TRBV5-6 | NA | TGTGCCAGCAGCTTGGATCCCTCGGTCGAGCAGTTCTTC | CASSLDPSVEQFF
NA | TRBJ1-1 | TRBV5-5 | NA | TGTGCCAGCAGGAAGGACAGCCCTGAAGCTTTCTTT | CASRKDSPEAFF
medium-sized | TRBJ1-6 | TRBV9 | TRBD1 | TGTGCCAGCAGCGCCGGGACAGGGAATTCACCCCTCCACTTT | CASSAGTGNSPLHF
few | TRBJ2-7 | TRBV6-5 | NA | TGTGCCAGCACCGCGGATCAGGGGGAGCAGTACTTC | CASTADQGEQYF
once | TRBJ2-3 | TRBV29-1 | TRBD1 | TGCAGCGTCTTACAGGGGGCGGCAGATACGCAGTATTTT | CSVLQGAADTQYF
NA | TRBJ2-1 | TRBV2 | TRBD2 | TGTGCCAGCAGTGAACTCGCTAGCGGGAGGGGGTACAATGAGCAGTTCTTC | CASSELASGRGYNEQFF
few | TRBJ2-7 | TRBV11-3 | NA | TGTGCCAGCAGCCCACCCGCAGGAAACGTCGAGCAGTACTTC | CASSPPAGNVEQYF
once | TRBJ1-5 | TRBV5-6 | NA | TGTGCCAGCAGCTTGGGGAGAAATCAGCCCCAGCATTTT | CASSLGRNQPQHF
NA | TRBJ2-3 | TRBV11-2 | NA | TGTGCCAGCAGCTTATCCACCACAGATACGCAGTATTTT | CASSLSTTDTQYF
NA | TRBJ2-1 | TRBV27 | NA | TGTGCCAGCAGTTATTACGGGAATGAGCAGTTCTTC | CASSYYGNEQFF
NA | TRBJ2-5 | TRBV19 | NA | TGTGCCAGTAGTTCCGCTGAGACCCAGTACTTC | CASSSAETQYF
NA | TRBJ2-7 | TRBV4-1 | TRBD1 | TGCGCCAGCAGCCAAACCGGGACAGTCTACGAGCAGTACTTC | CASSQTGTVYEQYF
NA | TRBJ1-2 | TRBV7-2 | TRBD1 | TGTGCCAGCAGCTTATTGGGACAGACCAACTATGGCTACACCTTC | CASSLLGQTNYGYTF
NA | TRBJ2-7 | TRBV4-2 | NA | TGTGCCAGCAGCCAAGGGACCGCGTCCTCCTACGAGCAGTACTTC | CASSQGTASSYEQYF
NA | TRBJ1-5 | TRBV7-2 | NA | TGTGCCAGCAGCTTTGGGGATCCACAGCCCCAGCATTTT | CASSFGDPQPQHF
NA | TRBJ2-3 | TRBV2 | NA | TGTGCCAGCAGTGAGGTTCTGGACACAGATACGCAGTATTTT | CASSEVLDTDTQYF